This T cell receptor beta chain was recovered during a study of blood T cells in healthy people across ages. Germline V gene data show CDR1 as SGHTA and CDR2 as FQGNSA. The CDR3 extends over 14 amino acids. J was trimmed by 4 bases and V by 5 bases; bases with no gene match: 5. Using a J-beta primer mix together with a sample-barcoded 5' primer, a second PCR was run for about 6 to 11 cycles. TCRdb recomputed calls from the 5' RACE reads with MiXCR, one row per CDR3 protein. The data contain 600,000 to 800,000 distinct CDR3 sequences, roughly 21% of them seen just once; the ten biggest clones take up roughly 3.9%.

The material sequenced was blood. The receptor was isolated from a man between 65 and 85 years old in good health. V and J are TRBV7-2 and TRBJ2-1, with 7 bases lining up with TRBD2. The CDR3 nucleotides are TGTGCCAGCAGCCCGAGCGGGATATACAATGAGCAGTTCTTC. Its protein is CASSPSGIYNEQFF. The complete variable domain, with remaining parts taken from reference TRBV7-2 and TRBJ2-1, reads GAGVSQSPSNKVTEKGKDVELRCDPISGHTALYWYRQSLGQGLEFLIYFQGNSAPDKSGLPSDRFSAERTGGSVSTLTIQRTQQEDSAVYLCASSPSGIYNEQFFGPGTRLTVL.